The T cell receptor (beta chain) under discussion was sequenced for a study of OX40 agonist ivuxolimab in advanced cancers. The wider study: Eligibility rules accepted prior anti-PD-1, anti-PD-L1 or anti-CTLA-4 therapy, and 35% to 40% had some. Findings and caveats of the study: At doses 0.1 to 3.0 mg/kg, CD4+ and CD8+ clones expanded.

On this clone: The target antigen is unknown.

The table came from immunoSEQ multiplex PCR; TCRdb's copy has only in-frame clones and leaves some out. The sample consists of over 30,000 clones, less than 85% of them appearing once. CDR3 length: 12 amino acids. Trimming removed 2 bases from V and 11 bases from J, with 11 bases in between. Germline values: CDR1 SGHNT, CDR2 YYREEE (reference sequence). Blood got drawn at baseline, again on cycle 4 day 1, and then on cycle 7 day 1. The chain joins TRBV5-4 to TRBJ2-1; D possibly corresponds to TRBD1 (5 bases). The sequence was collected from an adult with an advanced solid tumor such as melanoma, head and neck, liver or kidney cancer. Sequenced here: CD4+ or CD8+ T cells sorted from blood, sampled in a trial of the OX40 agonist ivuxolimab. The CDR3 loop is CASSLDRLQQFF. As DNA, the CDR3 is TGTGCCAGCAGCTTAGACAGACTCCAGCAGTTCTTC. Full variable domain (remainder filled in from reference TRBV5-4 and TRBJ2-1): ETGVTQSPTHLIKTRGQQVTLRCSSQSGHNTVSWYQQALGQGPQFIFQYYREEENGRGNFPPRFSGLQFPNYSSELNVNALELDDSALYLCASSLDRLQQFFGPGTRLTVL.